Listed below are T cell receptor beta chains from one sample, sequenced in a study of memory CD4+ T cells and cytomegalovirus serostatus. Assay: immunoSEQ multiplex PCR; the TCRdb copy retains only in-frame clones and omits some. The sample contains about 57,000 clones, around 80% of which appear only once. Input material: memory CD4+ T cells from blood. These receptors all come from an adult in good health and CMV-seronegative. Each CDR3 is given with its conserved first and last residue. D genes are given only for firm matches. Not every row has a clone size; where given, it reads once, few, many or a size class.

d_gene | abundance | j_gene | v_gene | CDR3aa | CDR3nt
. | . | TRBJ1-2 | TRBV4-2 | CASSQDFSYGYTF | TGTGCCAGCAGCCAAGATTTTTCGTATGGCTACACCTTC
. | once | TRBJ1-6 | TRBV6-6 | CACRDTLLPPLHF | TGTGCCTGCCGGGACACCTTACTGCCACCCCTCCACTTT
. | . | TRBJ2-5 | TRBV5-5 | CASSLGQETQYF | TGTGCCAGCAGCTTAGGTCAAGAGACCCAGTACTTC
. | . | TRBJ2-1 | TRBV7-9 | CASSLAGIEQFF | TGTGCCAGCAGCTTAGCGGGAATCGAGCAGTTCTTC
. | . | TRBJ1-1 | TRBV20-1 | CSAASGTAFF | TGCAGTGCGGCCAGCGGGACGGCTTTCTTT
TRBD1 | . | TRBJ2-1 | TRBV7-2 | CASSPAGQGGNEQFF | TGTGCCAGCAGCCCCGCGGGACAGGGAGGAAATGAGCAGTTCTTC
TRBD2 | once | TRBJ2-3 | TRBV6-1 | CASVGGAGGPHTQYF | TGTGCCAGCGTAGGCGGAGCGGGGGGGCCACATACGCAGTATTTT
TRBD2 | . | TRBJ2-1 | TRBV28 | CASSLGLAGDGNEQFF | TGTGCCAGCAGTTTAGGACTAGCGGGTGATGGGAATGAGCAGTTCTTC
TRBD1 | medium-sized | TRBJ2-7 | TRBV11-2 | CASSLQRDRGLNF | TGTGCCAGCAGCTTACAACGGGACAGGGGTTTAAATTTC
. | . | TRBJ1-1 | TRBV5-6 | CASSLWDGEAFF | TGTGCCAGCAGCTTGTGGGACGGGGAAGCTTTCTTT
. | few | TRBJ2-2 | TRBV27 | CASSQGARLADMTGELFF | TGTGCCAGCAGTCAGGGGGCGCGACTAGCGGACATGACCGGGGAGCTGTTTTTT
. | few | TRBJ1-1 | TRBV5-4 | CASSLVPDGGTEAFF | TGTGCCAGCAGCTTGGTTCCCGACGGGGGAACTGAAGCTTTCTTT
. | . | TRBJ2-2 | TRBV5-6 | CASSLGLITGELFF | TGTGCCAGCAGCCTGGGACTGATCACCGGGGAGCTGTTTTTT
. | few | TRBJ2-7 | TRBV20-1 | CSARELYEQYF | TGCAGTGCCCGGGAACTCTACGAGCAGTACTTC
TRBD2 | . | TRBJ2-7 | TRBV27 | CASRQTSGPYEQYF | TGTGCCAGCAGACAGACTAGCGGTCCCTACGAGCAGTACTTC
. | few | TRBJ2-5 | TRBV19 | CASSIGPGSAKETQYF | TGTGCCAGTAGTATCGGTCCAGGGTCGGCCAAAGAGACCCAGTACTTC
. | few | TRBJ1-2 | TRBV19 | CASSVLTGNYGYTF | TGTGCCAGTAGTGTCCTGACGGGGAACTATGGCTACACCTTC
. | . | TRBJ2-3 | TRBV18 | CASRAVIAPRTDTQYF | TGTGCCAGCCGGGCGGTTATTGCTCCCCGCACAGATACGCAGTATTTT
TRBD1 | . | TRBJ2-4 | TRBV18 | CASSPSVPGQGYIQYF | TGTGCCAGCTCACCATCAGTCCCGGGACAGGGGTACATTCAGTACTTC
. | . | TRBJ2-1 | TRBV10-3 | CAISESRGAGSDEQFF | TGTGCCATCAGTGAGTCGAGGGGGGCCGGTTCCGATGAGCAGTTCTTC
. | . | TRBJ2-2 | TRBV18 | CASSPTTVPTGELFF | TGTGCCAGCTCACCCACGACAGTCCCAACCGGGGAGCTGTTTTTT
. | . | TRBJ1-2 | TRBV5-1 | CASSGVVNYGYTF | TGCGCCAGCAGCGGGGTCGTTAACTATGGCTACACCTTC
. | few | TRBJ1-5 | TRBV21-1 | CASSPPPNSNQPQHF | TGTGCCAGCAGCCCTCCACCGAATAGCAATCAGCCCCAGCATTTT
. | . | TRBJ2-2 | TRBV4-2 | CASSHPMYTGELFF | TGTGCCAGCAGCCATCCAATGTACACCGGGGAGCTGTTTTTT
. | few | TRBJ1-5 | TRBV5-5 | CASRSTWSNQPQHF | TGTGCCAGCAGGTCGACATGGAGCAATCAGCCCCAGCATTTT
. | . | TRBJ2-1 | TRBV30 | CAQRKSSYNEQFF | TGTGCCCAAAGAAAAAGCTCCTACAATGAGCAGTTCTTC
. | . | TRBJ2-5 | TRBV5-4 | CASGFRGAPKETQYF | TGTGCCAGCGGGTTTCGGGGGGCCCCTAAAGAGACCCAGTACTTC
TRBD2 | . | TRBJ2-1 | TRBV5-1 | CASSRTSGTTYNEQFF | TGCGCCAGCAGCCGGACTAGCGGGACTACCTACAATGAGCAGTTCTTC
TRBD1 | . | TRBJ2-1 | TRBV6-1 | CASSGRQGGEQFF | TGTGCCAGCAGTGGCCGACAGGGTGGGGAGCAGTTCTTC
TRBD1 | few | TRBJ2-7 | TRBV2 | CASSRDSYYEQYF | TGTGCCAGCAGTCGGGACAGTTATTACGAGCAGTACTTC
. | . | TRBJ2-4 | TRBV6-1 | CASSELDKAAKNIQYF | TGTGCCAGCAGTGAACTCGATAAAGCGGCCAAAAACATTCAGTACTTC
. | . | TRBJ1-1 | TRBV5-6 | CASSLTVDTEAFF | TGTGCCAGCAGCTTGACAGTAGACACTGAAGCTTTCTTT
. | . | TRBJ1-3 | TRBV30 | CAWNADRAGNTIYF | TGTGCCTGGAACGCGGATAGGGCTGGAAACACCATATATTTT
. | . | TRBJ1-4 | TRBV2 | CASSETSGVGEKLFF | TGTGCCAGCAGTGAGACGTCAGGGGTGGGCGAAAAACTGTTTTTT
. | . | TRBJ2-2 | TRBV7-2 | CASSLRLPKLGELFF | TGTGCCAGCAGCTTAAGACTACCAAAGCTCGGGGAGCTGTTTTTT
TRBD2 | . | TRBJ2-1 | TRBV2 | CASLWGLAKFEQFF | TGTGCCAGCCTATGGGGACTAGCCAAGTTTGAGCAGTTCTTC
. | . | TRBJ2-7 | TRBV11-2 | CASSLDGAARYF | TGTGCCAGCAGCTTAGATGGGGCTGCACGGTACTTC
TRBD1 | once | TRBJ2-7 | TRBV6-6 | CASSYATGGNEQYF | TGTGCCAGCAGTTACGCGACAGGGGGAAACGAGCAGTACTTC
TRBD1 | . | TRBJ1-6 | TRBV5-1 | CASSPGQGEGSPLHF | TGCGCCAGCAGCCCGGGACAGGGGGAGGGTTCACCCCTCCACTTT
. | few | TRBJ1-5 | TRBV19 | CASSIAWEVKRQHF | TGTGCCAGTAGTATAGCTTGGGAAGTGAAGCGCCAGCATTTT
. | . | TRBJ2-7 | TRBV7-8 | CASSLERFYEAEQYF | TGTGCCAGCAGCTTAGAGAGGTTTTATGAGGCCGAGCAGTACTTC
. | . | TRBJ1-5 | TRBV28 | CASSRDSNQPQHF | TGTGCCAGCAGTAGGGACAGCAATCAGCCCCAGCATTTT
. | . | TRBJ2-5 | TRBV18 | CASSPGGQETQYF | TGTGCCAGCTCACCAGGGGGCCAAGAGACCCAGTACTTC
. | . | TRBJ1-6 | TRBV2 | CASSVGPGSPLHF | TGTGCCAGCAGTGTGGGGCCCGGTTCACCCCTCCACTTT
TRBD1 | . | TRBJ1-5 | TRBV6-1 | CASSESGGISSNQPQHF | TGTGCCAGCAGTGAATCAGGGGGTATTAGTAGCAATCAGCCCCAGCATTTT
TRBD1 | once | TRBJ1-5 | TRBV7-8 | CASSATGGFKQPQHF | TGTGCCAGCAGCGCGACAGGGGGGTTCAAACAGCCCCAGCATTTT